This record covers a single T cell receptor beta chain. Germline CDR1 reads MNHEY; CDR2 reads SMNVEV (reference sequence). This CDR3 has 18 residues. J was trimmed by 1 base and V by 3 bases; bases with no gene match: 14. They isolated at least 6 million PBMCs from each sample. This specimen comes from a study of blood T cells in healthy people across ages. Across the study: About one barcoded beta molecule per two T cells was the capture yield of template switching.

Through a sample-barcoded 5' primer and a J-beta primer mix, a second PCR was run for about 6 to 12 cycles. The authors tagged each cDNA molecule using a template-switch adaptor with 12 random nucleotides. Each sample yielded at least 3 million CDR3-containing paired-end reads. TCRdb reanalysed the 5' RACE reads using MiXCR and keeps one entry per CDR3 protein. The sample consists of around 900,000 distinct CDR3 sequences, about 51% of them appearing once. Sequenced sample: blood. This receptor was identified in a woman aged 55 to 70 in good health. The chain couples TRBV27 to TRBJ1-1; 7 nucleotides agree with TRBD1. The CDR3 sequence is CASSFDATDRITNTEAFF. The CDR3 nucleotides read TGTGCCAGCAGTTTCGACGCGACGGACAGGATCACGAACACTGAAGCTTTCTTT.